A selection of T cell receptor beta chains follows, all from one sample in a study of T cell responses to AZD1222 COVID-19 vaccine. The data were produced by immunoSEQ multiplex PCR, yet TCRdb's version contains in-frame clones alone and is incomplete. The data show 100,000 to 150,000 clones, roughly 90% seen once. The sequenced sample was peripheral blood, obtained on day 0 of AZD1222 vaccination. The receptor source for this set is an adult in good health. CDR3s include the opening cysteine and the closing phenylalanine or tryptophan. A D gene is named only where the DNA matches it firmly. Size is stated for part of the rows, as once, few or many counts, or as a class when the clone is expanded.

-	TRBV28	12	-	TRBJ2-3	CASSSPTDTQYF	TGTGCCAGCAGTTCCCCCACAGATACGCAGTATTTT
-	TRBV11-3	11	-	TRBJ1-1	CASSRTDEAFF	TGTGCCAGCAGTAGGACAGATGAAGCTTTCTTT
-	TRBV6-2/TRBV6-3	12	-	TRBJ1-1	CASSYWDTEAFF	TGTGCCAGCAGTTACTGGGACACTGAAGCTTTCTTT
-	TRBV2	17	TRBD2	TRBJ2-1	CASSEWGSGRFYNEQFF	TGTGCCAGCAGTGAATGGGGTAGCGGGAGGTTTTACAATGAGCAGTTCTTC
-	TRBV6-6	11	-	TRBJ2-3	CASSNTDTQYF	TGTGCCAGCAGTAACACAGATACGCAGTATTTT
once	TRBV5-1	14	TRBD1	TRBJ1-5	CASSYRGGDQPQHF	TGCGCCAGCAGCTACAGGGGGGGGGATCAGCCCCAGCATTTT
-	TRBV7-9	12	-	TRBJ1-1	CASSLAPLRAFF	TGTGCCAGCAGCTTAGCCCCCCTGCGAGCTTTCTTT
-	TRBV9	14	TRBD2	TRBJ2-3	CASSLAGSTDTQYF	TGTGCCAGCAGTCTAGCGGGGAGCACAGATACGCAGTATTTT
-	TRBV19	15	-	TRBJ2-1	CASSIGLAGGNEQFF	TGTGCCAGTAGTATAGGCCTAGCAGGTGGGAATGAGCAGTTCTTC
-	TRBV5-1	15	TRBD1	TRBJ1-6	CASSSGTGSGSPLHF	TGCGCCAGCAGCTCAGGGACAGGGAGTGGTTCACCCCTCCACTTT
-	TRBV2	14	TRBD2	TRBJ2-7	CASSRGLGSSEQYF	TGTGCCAGCAGTCGAGGACTAGGGTCCTCCGAGCAGTACTTC
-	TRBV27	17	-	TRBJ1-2	CASSFASSLGTWHGYTF	TGTGCCAGCAGTTTTGCCTCTTCTTTAGGGACGTGGCATGGCTACACCTTC
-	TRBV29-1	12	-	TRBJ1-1	CSVHRVGGEAFF	TGCAGCGTTCACAGGGTTGGTGGTGAAGCTTTCTTT
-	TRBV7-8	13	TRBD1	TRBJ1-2	CASSLGGQNGYTF	TGTGCCAGCAGCTTAGGGGGACAGAATGGCTACACCTTC
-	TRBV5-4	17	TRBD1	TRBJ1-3	CASSQGQGAPGGNTIYF	TGTGCCAGCAGCCAGGGACAGGGGGCGCCGGGGGGAAACACCATATATTTT
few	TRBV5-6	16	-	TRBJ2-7	CASSSYRTAVSYEQYF	TGTGCCAGCAGCTCTTATCGGACCGCTGTCTCCTACGAGCAGTACTTC
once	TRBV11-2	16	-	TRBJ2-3	CASSLDTLAPGHTQYF	TGTGCCAGCAGCTTAGATACTCTAGCTCCAGGGCATACGCAGTATTTT
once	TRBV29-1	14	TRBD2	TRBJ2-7	CSGGPSGSLYEQYF	TGCAGCGGGGGGCCTAGCGGGAGTCTCTACGAGCAGTACTTC
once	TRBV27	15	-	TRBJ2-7	CASSDGGLTAYEQYF	TGTGCCAGCAGTGACGGGGGCCTAACCGCCTACGAGCAGTACTTC
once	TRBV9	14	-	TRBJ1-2	CASSVVTGVSGYTF	TGTGCCAGCAGCGTAGTAACAGGCGTGAGCGGCTACACCTTC
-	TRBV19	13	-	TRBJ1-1	CASSAVPTNEAFF	TGTGCCAGTAGTGCCGTGCCAACTAATGAAGCTTTCTTT
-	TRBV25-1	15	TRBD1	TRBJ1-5	CASSESRGINQPQHF	TGTGCCAGCAGTGAATCCAGGGGGATCAATCAGCCCCAGCATTTT
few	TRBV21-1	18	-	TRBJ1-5	CASSKIGHWERRNQPQHF	TGTGCCAGCAGCAAGATTGGTCACTGGGAGCGGAGGAATCAGCCCCAGCATTTT
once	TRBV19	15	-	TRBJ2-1	CASSIRAAGLHEQFF	TGTGCCAGTAGTATAAGGGCGGCGGGGTTGCATGAGCAGTTCTTC
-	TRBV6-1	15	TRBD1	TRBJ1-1	CASSEDREMVTEAFF	TGTGCCAGCAGTGAGGACAGGGAGATGGTCACTGAAGCTTTCTTT
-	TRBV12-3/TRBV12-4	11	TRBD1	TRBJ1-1	CASSVQGEAFF	TGTGCCAGCAGTGTTCAGGGGGAGGCTTTCTTT
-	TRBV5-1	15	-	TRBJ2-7	CASSSLSGYSYEQYF	TGCGCCAGCAGCTCTTTGAGCGGGTACTCCTACGAGCAGTACTTC
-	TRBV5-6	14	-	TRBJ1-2	CASSVLGEHYGYTF	TGTGCCAGCAGCGTTTTAGGGGAACACTATGGCTACACCTTC
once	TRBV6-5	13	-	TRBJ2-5	CASSRGAEETQYF	TGTGCCAGCAGTCGGGGCGCTGAAGAGACCCAGTACTTC
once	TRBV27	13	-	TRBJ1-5	CASSFTGDQPQHF	TGTGCCAGCAGTTTTACGGGGGATCAGCCCCAGCATTTT
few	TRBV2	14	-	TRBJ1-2	CASSSQGTNYGYTF	TGTGCCAGCAGTTCACAGGGAACTAACTATGGCTACACCTTC
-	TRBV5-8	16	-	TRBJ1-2	CASSWRTGGLNYGYTF	TGTGCCAGCAGCTGGAGGACCGGGGGACTCAACTATGGCTACACCTTC
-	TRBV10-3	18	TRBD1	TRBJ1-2	CAISESIWDRKGYYGYTF	TGTGCCATCAGTGAGAGTATTTGGGACAGGAAGGGGTACTATGGCTACACCTTC